Included here is one T cell receptor (beta chain) sequence, with context. The sample belongs to a study of blood T cell repertoires in COVID-19. All enrollees were roughly 18 to 89 years old and from roughly 22 US areas. Grouping used clinical history reported by participants in a survey and questionnaire. The V segment lost 5 bases and the J segment 7 bases; nucleotides outside the gene matches: 8. This CDR3 spans 14 amino acids. CDR1 and CDR2 (germline): PRHDT, FYEKMQ (reference sequence). Under the authors' procedure: The assay estimated nucleated cells by amplifying reference gene primers. Clones were read by immunoSEQ multiplex PCR, and TCRdb kept only the in-frame ones, dropping some. V and J calls and clone size follow that table, whereas D and trimming were derived from the DNA. This sample has about 200,000 clones, with roughly nine tenths found just once.

The sample was PBMCs or T cells enriched from blood (not recorded which). This rearrangement joins TRBV13 to TRBJ2-1; TRBD1 matches 7 bases. This TCR derives from a woman in her 30s who had recovered from COVID-19. CDR3 in DNA: TGTGCCAGCAGCATCGGGACAGAAGAAAATGAGCAGTTCTTC. This codes for CASSIGTEENEQFF.